This paragraph reports one TCR beta chain. Its antigen remains unknown. The record originates from a study of beta chain features in type 1 diabetes. Study outcomes and limitations: For Type 1 diabetes patients, all four CD4+ subsets carried TCRB CDR3s that were moderately but significantly shorter.

Germline V gives CDR1 MNHEY, CDR2 SMNVEV (reference sequence). This CDR3 spans 15 amino acids. With 3 bases clipped from V and 5 bases from J, the junction kept 9 bases outside the gene matches. Reverse transcription of all isolated RNA meant that expressed TCRB transcripts were sequenced. Sequenced by immunoSEQ multiplex PCR; TCRdb stores in-frame clones only, minus some. The top ten clones hold about 0.016% of a sample with roughly 330,000 clones, about 13% of them seen once. The receptor was derived from a woman younger than 35 with type 1 diabetes. The chain combines TRBV27 with TRBJ1-1, with 7 bases fitting TRBD1. The sequenced material came from naive CD4+ T cells from blood. The DNA for the CDR3 is TGTGCCAGCAGTTTTCTTGTGACAGGGATGACTGAAGCTTTCTTT. This codes for CASSFLVTGMTEAFF.